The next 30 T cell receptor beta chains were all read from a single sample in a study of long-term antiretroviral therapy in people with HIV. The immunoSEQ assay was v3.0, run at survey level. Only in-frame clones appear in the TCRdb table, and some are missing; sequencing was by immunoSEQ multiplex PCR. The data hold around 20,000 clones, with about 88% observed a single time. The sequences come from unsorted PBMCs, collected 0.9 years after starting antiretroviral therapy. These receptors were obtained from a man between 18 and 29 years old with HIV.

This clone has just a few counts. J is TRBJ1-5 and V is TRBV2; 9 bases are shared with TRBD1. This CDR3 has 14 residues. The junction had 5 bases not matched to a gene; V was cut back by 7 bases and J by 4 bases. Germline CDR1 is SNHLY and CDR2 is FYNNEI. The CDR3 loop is CASTLGQGNQPQHF. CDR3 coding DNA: TGTGCCAGCACCTTGGGACAGGGAAATCAGCCCCAGCATTTT.

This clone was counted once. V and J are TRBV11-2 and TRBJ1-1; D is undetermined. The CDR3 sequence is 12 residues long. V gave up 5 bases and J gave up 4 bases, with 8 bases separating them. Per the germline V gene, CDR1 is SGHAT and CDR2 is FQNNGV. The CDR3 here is CASSALATEAFF. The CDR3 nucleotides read TGTGCCAGCAGCGCTCTGGCCACTGAAGCTTTCTTT. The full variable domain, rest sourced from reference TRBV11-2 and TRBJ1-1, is EAGVAQSPRYKIIEKRQSVAFWCNPISGHATLYWYQQILGQGPKLLIQFQNNGVVDDSQLPKDRFSAERLKGVDSTLKIQPAKLEDSAVYLCASSALATEAFFGQGTRLTVV.

CDR3 sequence (DNA): TGCGCCAGCAGCCTTCCCCCTCGACACGGACAGGGAGAGACCCAGTACTTC. It encodes CASSLPPRHGQGETQYF. The V call is TRBV5-1, the J call TRBJ2-5; 8 bases line up with TRBD1. The length of the CDR3 is 17 residues. Trimming took 4 bases from V and 4 from J; bases not matched to a gene: 15. Per germline, CDR1 SGHRS and CDR2 YFSETQ.

The DNA of the CDR3 is TGCGCCAGCAGCTTGGCCTTCGAACAGGAGAACACTGAAGCTTTCTTT. Protein product: CASSLAFEQENTEAFF. The chain couples TRBV5-1 to TRBJ1-1; the D gene is possibly TRBD1 (5 bases). This CDR3 spans 16 amino acids. Looked up from germline, CDR1 is SGHRS and CDR2 is YFSETQ. V lost 0 bases and J lost 1, with 13 bases in between.

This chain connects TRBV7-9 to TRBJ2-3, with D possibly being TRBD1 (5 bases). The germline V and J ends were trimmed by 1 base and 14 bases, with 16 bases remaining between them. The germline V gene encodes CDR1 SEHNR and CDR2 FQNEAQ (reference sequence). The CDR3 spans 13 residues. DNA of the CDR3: TGTGCCAGCAGCTTAGTGGTGGGCAGGGATTCGTATTTT. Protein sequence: CASSLVVGRDSYF.

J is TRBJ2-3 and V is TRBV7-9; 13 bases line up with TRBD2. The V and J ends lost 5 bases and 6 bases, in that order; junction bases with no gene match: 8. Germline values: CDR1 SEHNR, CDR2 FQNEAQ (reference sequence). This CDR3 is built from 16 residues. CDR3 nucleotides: TGTGCCAGCAGCCTAGGACTAGCGGGGGTCGGGGATACGCAGTATTTT. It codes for CASSLGLAGVGDTQYF. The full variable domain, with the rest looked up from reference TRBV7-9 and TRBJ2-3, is DTGVSQNPRHKITKRGQNVTFRCDPISEHNRLYWYRQTLGQGPEFLTYFQNEAQLEKSRLLSDRFSAERPKGSFSTLEIQRTEQGDSAMYLCASSLGLAGVGDTQYFGPGTRLTVL.

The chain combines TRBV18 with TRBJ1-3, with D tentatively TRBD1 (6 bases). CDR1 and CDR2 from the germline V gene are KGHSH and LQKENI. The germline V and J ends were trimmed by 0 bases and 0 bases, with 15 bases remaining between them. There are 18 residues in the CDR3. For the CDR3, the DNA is TGTGCCAGCTCACCACCGGGGGCGGGGGACCGCTCTGGAAACACCATATATTTT. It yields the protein CASSPPGAGDRSGNTIYF.

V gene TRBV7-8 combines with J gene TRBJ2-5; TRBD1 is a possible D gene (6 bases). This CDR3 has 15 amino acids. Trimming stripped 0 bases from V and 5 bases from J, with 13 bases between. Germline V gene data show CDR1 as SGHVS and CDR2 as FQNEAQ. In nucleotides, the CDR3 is TGTGCCAGCAGCTTAGCACAGGGAGTTATGGAGACCCAGTACTTC. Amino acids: CASSLAQGVMETQYF.

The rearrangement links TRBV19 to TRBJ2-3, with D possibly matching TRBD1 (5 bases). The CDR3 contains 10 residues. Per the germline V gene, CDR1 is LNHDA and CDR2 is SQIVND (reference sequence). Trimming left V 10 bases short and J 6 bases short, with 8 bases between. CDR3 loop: CATAGDTQYF. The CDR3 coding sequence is TGTGCCACCGCAGGGGATACGCAGTATTTT.

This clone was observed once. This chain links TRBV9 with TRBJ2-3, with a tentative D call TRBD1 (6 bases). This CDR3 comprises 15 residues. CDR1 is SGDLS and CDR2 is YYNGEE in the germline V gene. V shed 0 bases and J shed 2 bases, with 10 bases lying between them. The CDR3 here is CASSVEGHLTDTQYF. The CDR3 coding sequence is TGTGCCAGCAGCGTAGAGGGACACCTCACAGATACGCAGTATTTT. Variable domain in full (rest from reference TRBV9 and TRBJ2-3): DSGVTQTPKHLITATGQRVTLRCSPRSGDLSVYWYQQSLDQGLQFLIQYYNGEERAKGNILERFSAQQFPDLHSELNLSSLELGDSALYFCASSVEGHLTDTQYFGPGTRLTVL.

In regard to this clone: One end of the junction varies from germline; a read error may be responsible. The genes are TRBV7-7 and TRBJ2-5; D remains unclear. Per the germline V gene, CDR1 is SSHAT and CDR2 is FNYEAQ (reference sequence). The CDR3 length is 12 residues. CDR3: CASSLEVGPQYF. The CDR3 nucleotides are TGTGCTAGCAGCTTAGAAGTAGGGCCCCAGTACTTC.

The CDR3 spells CASSNTRGTQYF. The CDR3 DNA reads as TGTGCCAGTAGTAACACAAGGGGGACCCAGTACTTC. The rearrangement links TRBV19 to TRBJ2-5; the D gene is possibly TRBD1 (5 bases). CDR1 and CDR2 (germline): LNHDA, SQIVND (reference sequence). The CDR3 has 12 residues. The V end was cut by 4 bases, the J end by 7 bases, with 10 bases between.

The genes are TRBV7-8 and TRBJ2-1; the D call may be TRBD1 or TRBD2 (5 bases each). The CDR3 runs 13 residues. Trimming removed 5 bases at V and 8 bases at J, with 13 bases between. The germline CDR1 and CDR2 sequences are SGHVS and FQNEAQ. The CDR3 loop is CASSPIGADEQFF. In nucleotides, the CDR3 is TGTGCCAGCAGCCCGATCGGGGCGGATGAGCAGTTCTTC.

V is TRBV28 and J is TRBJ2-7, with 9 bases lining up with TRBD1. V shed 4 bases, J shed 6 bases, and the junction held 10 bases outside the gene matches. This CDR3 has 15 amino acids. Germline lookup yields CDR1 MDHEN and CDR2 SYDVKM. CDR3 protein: CASSSPGTGFSEQYV. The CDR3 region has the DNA TGTGCCAGCAGTTCCCCCGGGACAGGGTTCTCCGAGCAGTACGTC.

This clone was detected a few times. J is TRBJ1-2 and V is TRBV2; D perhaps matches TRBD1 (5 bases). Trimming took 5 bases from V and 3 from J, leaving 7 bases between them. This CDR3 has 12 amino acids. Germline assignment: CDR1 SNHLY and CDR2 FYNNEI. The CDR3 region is CASSRGDYGYTF. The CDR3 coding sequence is TGTGCCAGCAGTCGGGGGGACTATGGCTACACCTTC. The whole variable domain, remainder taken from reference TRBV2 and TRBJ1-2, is EPEVTQTPSHQVTQMGQEVILRCVPISNHLYFYWYRQILGQKVEFLVSFYNNEISEKSEIFDDQFSVERPDGSNFTLKIRSTKLEDSAMYFCASSRGDYGYTFGSGTRLTVV.

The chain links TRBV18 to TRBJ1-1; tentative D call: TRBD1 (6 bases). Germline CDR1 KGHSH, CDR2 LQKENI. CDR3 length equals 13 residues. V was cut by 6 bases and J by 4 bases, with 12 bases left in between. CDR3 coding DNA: TGTGCCAGCTCTCTAGGGGGGGGCACTGAAGCTTTCTTT. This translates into CASSLGGGTEAFF.

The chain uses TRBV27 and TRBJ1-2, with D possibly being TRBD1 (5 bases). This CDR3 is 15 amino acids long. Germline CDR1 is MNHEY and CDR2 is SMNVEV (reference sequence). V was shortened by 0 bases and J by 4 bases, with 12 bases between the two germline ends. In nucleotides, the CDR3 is TGTGCCAGCAGTTTATCATGGGTGGGGGTCTATGGCTACACCTTC. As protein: CASSLSWVGVYGYTF.

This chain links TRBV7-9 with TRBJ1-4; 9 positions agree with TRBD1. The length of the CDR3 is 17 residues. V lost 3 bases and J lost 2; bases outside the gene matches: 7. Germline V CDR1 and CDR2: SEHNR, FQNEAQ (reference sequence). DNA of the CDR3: TGTGCCAGCAGCTTTACAGGGGGCAGAACGACTAATGAAAAACTGTTTTTT. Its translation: CASSFTGGRTTNEKLFF.

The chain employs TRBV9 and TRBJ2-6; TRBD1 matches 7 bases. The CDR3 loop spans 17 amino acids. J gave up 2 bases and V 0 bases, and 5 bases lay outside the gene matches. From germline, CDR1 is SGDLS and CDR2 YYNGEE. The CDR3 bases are TGTGCCAGCAGCGTAGCGGGACAGACCACTGGGGCCAACGTCCTGACTTTC. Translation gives CASSVAGQTTGANVLTF.

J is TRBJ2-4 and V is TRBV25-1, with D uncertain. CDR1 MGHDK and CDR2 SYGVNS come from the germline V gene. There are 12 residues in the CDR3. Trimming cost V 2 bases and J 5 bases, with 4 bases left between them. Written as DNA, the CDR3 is TGTGCCAGCAGTGAAGGGGAAAACATTCAGTACTTC. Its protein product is CASSEGENIQYF.

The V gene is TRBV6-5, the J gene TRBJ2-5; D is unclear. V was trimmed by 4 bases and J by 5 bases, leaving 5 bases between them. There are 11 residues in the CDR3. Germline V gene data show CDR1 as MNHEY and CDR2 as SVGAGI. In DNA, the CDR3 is TGTGCCAGCAGTTCGAGGGAGACCCAGTACTTC. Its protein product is CASSSRETQYF.

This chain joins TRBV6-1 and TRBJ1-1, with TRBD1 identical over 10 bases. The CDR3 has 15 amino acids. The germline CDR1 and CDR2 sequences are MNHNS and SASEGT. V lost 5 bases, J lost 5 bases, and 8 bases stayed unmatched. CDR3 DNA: TGTGCCAGCAGTATTCGACAGGGGGCTAGGACTGAAGCTTTCTTT. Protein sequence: CASSIRQGARTEAFF.

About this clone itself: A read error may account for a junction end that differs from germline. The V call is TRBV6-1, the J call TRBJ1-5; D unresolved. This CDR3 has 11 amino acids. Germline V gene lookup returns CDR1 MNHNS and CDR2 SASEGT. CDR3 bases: TGTGCCAGCAGTGAATCTGGGATGGAATTTTTT. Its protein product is CASSESGMEFF.

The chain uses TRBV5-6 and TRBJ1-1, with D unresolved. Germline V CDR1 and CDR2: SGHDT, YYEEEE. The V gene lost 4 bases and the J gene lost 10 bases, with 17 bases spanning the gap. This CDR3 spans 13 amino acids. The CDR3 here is CASSPVTETLAFF. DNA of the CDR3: TGTGCCAGCAGCCCAGTCACGGAGACCTTAGCTTTCTTT.

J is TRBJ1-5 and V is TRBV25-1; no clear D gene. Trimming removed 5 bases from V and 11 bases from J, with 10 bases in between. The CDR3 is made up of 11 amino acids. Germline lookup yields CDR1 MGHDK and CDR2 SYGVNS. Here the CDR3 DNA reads TGTGCCAGCAGTTCCCCTAGGGCCCAGCATTTT. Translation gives CASSSPRAQHF.

CDR3: CAWSVQDDSPLHF. The CDR3 DNA follows: TGTGCCTGGAGTGTACAAGACGATTCACCCCTCCACTTT. This sequence joins TRBV30 and TRBJ1-6; D remains ambiguous. The CDR3 is 13 residues long. Germline CDR1 is GTSNPN and CDR2 is SVGIG (reference sequence). The V end was cut by 0 bases, the J end by 8 bases, with 8 bases between.

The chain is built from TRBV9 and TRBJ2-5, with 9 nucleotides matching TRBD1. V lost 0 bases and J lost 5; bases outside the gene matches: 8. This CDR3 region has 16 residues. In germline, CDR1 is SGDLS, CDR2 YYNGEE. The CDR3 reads CASSVAPGQGGETQYF. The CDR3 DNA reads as TGTGCCAGCAGCGTAGCCCCGGGACAGGGAGGTGAGACCCAGTACTTC. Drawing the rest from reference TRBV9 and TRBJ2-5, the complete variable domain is DSGVTQTPKHLITATGQRVTLRCSPRSGDLSVYWYQQSLDQGLQFLIQYYNGEERAKGNILERFSAQQFPDLHSELNLSSLELGDSALYFCASSVAPGQGGETQYFGPGTRLLVL.

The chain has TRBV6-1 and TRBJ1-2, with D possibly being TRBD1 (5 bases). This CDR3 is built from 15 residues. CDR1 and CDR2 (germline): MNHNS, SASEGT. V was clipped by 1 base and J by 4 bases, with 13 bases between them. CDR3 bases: TGTGCCAGCAGTGAAGTGGGGACGTGGGTCTATGGCTACACCTTC. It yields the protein CASSEVGTWVYGYTF.

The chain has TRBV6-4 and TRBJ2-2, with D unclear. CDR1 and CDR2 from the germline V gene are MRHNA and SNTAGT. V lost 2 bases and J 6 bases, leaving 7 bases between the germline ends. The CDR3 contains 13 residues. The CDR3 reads CASSDRPAGELFF. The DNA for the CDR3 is TGTGCCAGCAGTGACCGGCCAGCCGGGGAGCTGTTTTTT.

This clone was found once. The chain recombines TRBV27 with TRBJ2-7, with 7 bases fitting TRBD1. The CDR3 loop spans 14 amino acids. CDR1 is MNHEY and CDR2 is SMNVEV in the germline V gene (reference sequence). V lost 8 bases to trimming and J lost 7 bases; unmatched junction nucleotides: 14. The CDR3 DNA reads TGTGCCAGCGGATACAGGGGACGGGTAGGGGAGCAGTACTTC. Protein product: CASGYRGRVGEQYF.